This passage covers 6 T cell receptor beta chains from one sample sequenced in a study of PD-L1 blockade in urothelial cancer. Generated by immunoSEQ multiplex PCR, the TCRdb table keeps only in-frame clones and is missing some. The table shows tens of thousands of clones, with around 88% occurring only once. As to time point: peripheral blood 6 weeks after treatment start. Sequences were derived from PBMCs, sampled around atezolizumab (anti-PD-L1) treatment. Every receptor here comes from a man in his 60s with urothelial cancer.

This clone was seen only a few times. The chain employs TRBV27 and TRBJ1-5, with D perhaps TRBD1 (5 bases). The CDR3 covers 14 residues. The germline V gene encodes CDR1 MNHEY and CDR2 SMNVEV (reference sequence). The V end was cut by 6 bases, the J end by 7 bases, with 16 bases between. The CDR3 sequence: CASSGGIQKQPQHF. The CDR3 nucleotides read TGTGCCAGCAGCGGGGGGATACAGAAGCAGCCCCAGCATTTT.

The chain uses TRBV11-3 and TRBJ2-7; 7 bases map to TRBD1. The CDR3 spans 14 residues. The ends lost 5 bases at V and 5 bases at J; junction bases unmatched: 9. Germline values: CDR1 SGHNT, CDR2 YENEEA. The CDR3 sequence: CASSAEPTGNEQYF. CDR3 sequence (DNA): TGTGCCAGCAGCGCAGAGCCGACAGGGAACGAGCAGTACTTC.

This rearrangement joins TRBV5-1 to TRBJ1-1, with D unresolved. V lost 4 bases to trimming and J lost 6 bases, with 13 bases between them. The length of the CDR3 is 13 residues. Germline V gene data show CDR1 as SGHRS and CDR2 as YFSETQ. The CDR3 bases are TGCGCCAGCAGCGACAATGTGCGCCCTGAAGCTTTCTTT. It yields the protein CASSDNVRPEAFF.

This clone was picked up a small number of times. CDR3 sequence reads: CASRALAGGYTDTQYF. Written as DNA, the CDR3 is TGTGCCAGCAGGGCTCTAGCGGGAGGTTACACAGATACGCAGTATTTT. V is TRBV2 and J is TRBJ2-3; 11 bases match TRBD2. Germline V gives CDR1 SNHLY, CDR2 FYNNEI. J gave up 2 bases and V 6 bases, and 7 bases lay outside the gene matches. The CDR3 covers 16 residues.

Details on this clone: Germline is not matched at one junction end, which may reflect a read error. V gene TRBV29-1 combines with J gene TRBJ2-5, with 8 bases identical to TRBD2. Germline V gene lookup returns CDR1 SQVTM and CDR2 ANQGSEA. This CDR3 is 12 amino acids long. The CDR3 region has the DNA TGCAGCGTGGAAGCGGGAGCAGAGACCCAGTACTTC. Encoded protein: CSVEAGAETQYF.

This chain uses TRBV6-1 with TRBJ2-7, with D unresolved. The germline V and J ends were trimmed by 5 bases and 0 bases, with 8 bases remaining between them. The germline V gene encodes CDR1 MNHNS and CDR2 SASEGT. The CDR3 totals 13 residues. Written as DNA, the CDR3 is TGTGCCAGCAGTTCTCGTAGCTCCTACGAGCAGTACTTC. Translation: CASSSRSSYEQYF.